This T cell receptor (beta chain) stems from a study of T cells expressing NK-cell markers. Study overall: The TCR beta repertoires were obtained from sorted CD3+CD56+NKG2C+, CD3+CD56+NKG2C- and CD3+CD56-NKG2C+ T cells. Notes on the study in general: Dominant NKG2C+ clonotypes made up roughly 1.0-7.0% of CD8+ T cells in about six donors. Topping the CD3+CD56-NKG2C+ fraction as well were these clonotypes, in a handful of donors.

This CDR3 comprises 11 residues. Germline values: CDR1 SQVTM, CDR2 ANQGSEA. With respect to this clonotype: Antigen: not known.

One entry per CDR3 protein, without DNA, is what TCRdb gives after re-calling the 5' RACE reads. Its listing shows over 350,000 distinct CDR3 sequences. The sequenced sample consisted of blood T cells: a sorted CD56 or NKG2C T cell subset, CD4+ or CD8+ T cells, or bulk PBMC T cells (not recorded which). This chain links TRBV29-1 with TRBJ1-1. This sequence was found in a woman between 45 and 65 years old in good health. The CDR3 here is CSVSALIEAFF.